This T cell receptor beta chain was found in a study of blood T cell repertoires in COVID-19. In the study overall: Acute and convalescent COVID-19 specimens originated in the United States, Italy and Spain. PBMCs, B-cell-depleted T cells, or T cells provided the cDNA or gDNA that made up the material.

Original data processing: Estimation of nucleated cell counts relied on the amplification of reference gene primers. Libraries were prepared by immunoSEQ multiplex PCR; TCRdb keeps only in-frame clonotypes and omits some of them. V and J calls and clone size are those listed in that table; D and trimming were worked out from the DNA. The table lists more than 200,000 clones, roughly 90% of them singletons. The CDR3 is made up of 15 amino acids. The germline CDR1 and CDR2 sequences are SGDLS and YYNGEE. V lost 6 bases, J lost 0 bases, and 12 bases lay in between. This TCR derives from a man between 65 and 79 years old with acute or convalescent COVID-19. The chain carries TRBV9 and TRBJ2-2; no definite D call. The sequencing sample was made of peripheral blood. The CDR3 here is CASTRRATNTGELFF. Here the CDR3 DNA reads TGTGCCAGCACCCGTCGAGCGACGAACACCGGGGAGCTGTTTTTT.